The 14 T cell receptor beta chains below come from one sample, sequenced in a study of blood T cells in healthy people across ages (dated by TCRdb to about 2015). Library generation was performed with 5' RACE. These reads were obtained on an Illumina HiSeq 2500. A second PCR of roughly 6 to 11 cycles was run with a J-beta primer mix and a sample-barcoded 5' primer. TCRdb cleaned the public reads at Q25 with fastp, built clones with MiXCR and kept in-frame beta chains. Identical CDR3 protein sequences are pooled into one entry, listed with their most common genes and DNA. The sample has 1.2 million to 1.5 million distinct CDR3 sequences on record, about 40% of them singletons. The ten top clones hold under 8% of the sample. Specimen: blood. Receptor source: a young woman in good health.

The gene calls are TRBV28 and TRBJ2-7; D uncertain. The germline CDR1 and CDR2 sequences are MDHEN and SYDVKM. This CDR3 contains 13 residues. With 10 bases removed from V and 0 bases from J, the gap between germline ends came to 13 bases. CDR3 sequence (DNA): TGTGCCACCGTAGGCCCCCTCTCCTACGAGCAGTACTTC. Translated, it gives CATVGPLSYEQYF.

The rearrangement uses TRBV25-1 and TRBJ2-1, with D tentatively TRBD1 (6 bases). The CDR3 length is 17 residues. Trimming removed 4 bases at V and 1 base at J, with 17 bases between. Germline V gene data show CDR1 as MGHDK and CDR2 as SYGVNS. The CDR3 DNA reads TGTGCCAGCAGTGGACAGGCCCCACGGAATTCCTACAATGAGCAGTTCTTC. This codes for CASSGQAPRNSYNEQFF.

J is TRBJ2-1 and V is TRBV6-4; 10 bases agree with TRBD2. V lost 0 bases to trimming and J lost 2 bases; unmatched junction nucleotides: 7. CDR3 length: 18 residues. Germline values: CDR1 MRHNA, CDR2 SNTAGT. DNA for the CDR3: TGTGCCAGCAGTGACTCGCCTACTAGCGGGGTACCCTACAATGAGCAGTTCTTC. Protein product: CASSDSPTSGVPYNEQFF.

This clonotype has a handful of counts. The rearrangement joins TRBV3-1 to TRBJ1-2; 10 bases line up with TRBD1. With 4 bases clipped from V and 8 bases from J, the junction kept 7 bases outside the gene matches. Germline assignment: CDR1 LGHDT and CDR2 YNNKEL (reference sequence). The length of the CDR3 is 14 residues. The CDR3 region is CASSPGQGGGGYTF. CDR3 DNA: TGTGCCAGCAGCCCCGGACAGGGGGGAGGAGGCTACACCTTC.

On this clonotype itself: At one of its ends the junction is not consistent with the germline gene, which may arise from a read error. The V call is TRBV4-1, the J call TRBJ2-4; no definite D call. Germline V gene lookup returns CDR1 MGHRA and CDR2 YSYEKL. This CDR3 spans 14 amino acids. This chain's CDR3 is CASSQAGFTYEQNF. In nucleotides, the CDR3 is TGCGCCAGCAGCCAAGCCGGGTTTACCTACGAGCAGAACTTC.

This rearrangement joins TRBV3-1 to TRBJ1-6, with a tentative D call TRBD1 (6 bases). Per germline, CDR1 LGHDT and CDR2 YNNKEL (reference sequence). The V end was cut by 8 bases, the J end by 4 bases, with 12 bases between. The CDR3 consists of 14 residues. This chain's CDR3 is CASSEQGYNSPLHF. Written as DNA, the CDR3 is TGTGCCAGCTCGGAACAGGGTTATAATTCACCCCTCCACTTT.

The chain joins TRBV12-3 or TRBV12-4 to TRBJ2-5; 9 nucleotides align to TRBD2. The CDR3 has 14 residues. V lost 5 bases to trimming and J lost 11 bases; unmatched junction nucleotides: 12. CDR3 nucleotide sequence: TGTGCCAGCAGTGCTATAGCGGGAGTGGGAGAGCAGTACTTC. Translation gives CASSAIAGVGEQYF.

This clonotype was observed once. At one end the junction does not follow the germline gene, possibly because of a read error. This chain joins TRBV12-3 or TRBV12-4 and TRBJ2-1, with 9 bases lining up with TRBD2. The CDR3 runs 15 residues. CDR3 bases: TGTGCCAGCAGCATACTAGCGGGTGTCTACAGTGAGCAGTTCTTC. It is translated as CASSILAGVYSEQFF.

The chain employs TRBV6-1 and TRBJ2-4, with 11 bases matching TRBD1. CDR3 length equals 15 residues. The germline V gene has CDR1 MNHNS and CDR2 SASEGT. The V and J ends lost 6 bases and 2 bases, in that order; junction bases with no gene match: 3. The CDR3 DNA reads TGTGCCAGCAGAGGGACAGGGGGTACCAAAAACATTCAGTACTTC. Translated, it gives CASRGTGGTKNIQYF.

This sequence joins TRBV28 and TRBJ1-3; unclear D gene. V gave up 3 bases and J gave up 0 bases, with 27 bases separating them. This CDR3 is 21 amino acids long. The germline V gene encodes CDR1 MDHEN and CDR2 SYDVKM. CDR3 loop: CASSLVTLPSYTSLSGNTIYF. Here the CDR3 DNA reads TGTGCCAGCAGTTTGGTAACCCTACCCAGTTACACGAGTCTCTCTGGAAACACCATATATTTT. The full variable domain, in which reference TRBV28 and TRBJ1-3 provide the parts outside the CDR3, is DVKVTQSSRYLVKRTGEKVFLECVQDMDHENMFWYRQDPGLGLRLIYFSYDVKMKEKGDIPEGYSVSREKKERFSLILESASTNQTSMYLCASSLVTLPSYTSLSGNTIYFGEGSWLTVV.

There are a few counts of this clonotype. The chain joins TRBV20-1 to TRBJ1-2, with 9 bases identical to TRBD1. J was trimmed by 8 bases and V by 6 bases; bases with no gene match: 7. This CDR3 region has 12 residues. The V gene's germline CDR1 is DFQATT and CDR2 SNEGSKA (reference sequence). The CDR3: CSATDRGHGYTF. CDR3 in DNA: TGCAGTGCCACGGACAGGGGACACGGCTACACCTTC.

The sample holds a few counts of this clonotype. This rearrangement joins TRBV11-2 to TRBJ2-5, with D perhaps assigned TRBD1 or TRBD2 (5 bases each). This CDR3 region has 14 residues. Looked up from germline, CDR1 is SGHAT and CDR2 is FQNNGV. Trimming took off 3 bases at V and 1 base at J, with 9 bases between the two ends. The chain's CDR3 is CASSLGRIQETQYF. CDR3 in DNA: TGTGCCAGCAGCTTGGGACGTATCCAAGAGACCCAGTACTTC.

The CDR3, as DNA: TGTGCCAGCAGCCAAGCCGAGAGGGCCGGGGAGCTGTTTTTT. It codes for CASSQAERAGELFF. This chain links TRBV7-6 with TRBJ2-2, with D possibly TRBD2 on 5 matching bases. CDR3 size: 14 residues. Germline values: CDR1 SGHVS, CDR2 FNYEAQ. Trimming took 5 bases from V and 6 from J, leaving 13 bases between them.

This clonotype was seen a few times. This chain connects TRBV7-9 to TRBJ1-1, with 11 bases identical to TRBD1. This CDR3 has 14 amino acids. Germline loops: CDR1 SEHNR, CDR2 FQNEAQ (reference sequence). The V gene end was trimmed by 6 bases and the J gene end by 7 bases; junction bases not matched to a gene: 7. In DNA form, the CDR3 reads TGTGCCAGCAGACCCGGGACAGGGGGTCTTGAAGCTTTCTTT. Encoded protein: CASRPGTGGLEAFF.